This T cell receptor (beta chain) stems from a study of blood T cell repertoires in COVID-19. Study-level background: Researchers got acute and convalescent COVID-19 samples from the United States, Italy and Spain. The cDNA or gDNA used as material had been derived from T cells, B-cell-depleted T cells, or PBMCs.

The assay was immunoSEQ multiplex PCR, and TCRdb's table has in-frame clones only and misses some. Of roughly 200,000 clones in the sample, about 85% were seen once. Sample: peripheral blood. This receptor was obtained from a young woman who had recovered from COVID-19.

CDR3 sequence reads: CASSQGLLVAEAFF. CDR3 DNA: TGTGCCAGCAGCCAGGGACTTTTAGTGGCTGAAGCTTTCTTT. This chain joins TRBV14 and TRBJ1-1; a possible D gene is TRBD1 (5 bases). Trimming pared 3 bases from V and 6 bases from J, leaving 14 bases between. CDR1 and CDR2 (germline): SGHDN, FVKESK. The CDR3 consists of 14 residues.